These T cell receptor beta chains were read from a single sample in a study of blood T cell repertoires in COVID-19. Sequenced by immunoSEQ multiplex PCR; TCRdb stores in-frame clones only, minus some. The table records approximately 440,000 clones, 90% of them present only once. Input material: PBMCs or T cells enriched from blood (not recorded which). Receptors originate from a man aged 18 to 30 who had recovered from COVID-19. Each CDR3 is given with its conserved first and last residue. Fields, in order: J gene, clone size, V gene, D gene, CDR3 protein, CDR3 DNA. The D gene is left open where the match is weak. Clone size is given for some rows only: seen once, a few or many times, or a class if the clone is expanded.

>TRBJ2-3|-|TRBV5-4|TRBD2
CASSSRRGTDTQYF
TGTGCCAGCAGCTCACGGCGGGGGACAGATACGCAGTATTTT
>TRBJ1-2|-|TRBV21-1|-
CASRQGPGPLYGYTF
TGTGCCAGCAGGCAAGGGCCAGGGCCTCTCTATGGCTACACCTTC
>TRBJ2-2|-|TRBV7-2|TRBD2
CASSSPGTSGSRAGELFF
TGTGCCAGCAGCTCGCCCGGGACTAGCGGGAGTCGAGCCGGGGAGCTGTTTTTT
>TRBJ1-5|-|TRBV27|-
CASSLSEVQPQHF
TGTGCCAGCAGTTTATCGGAGGTTCAGCCCCAGCATTTT
>TRBJ1-3|-|TRBV28|-
CASSLGPREQGLWTIYF
TGTGCCAGCAGTTTGGGGCCCAGGGAACAGGGTTTGTGGACCATATATTTT
>TRBJ1-2|-|TRBV7-9|TRBD1
CASSLGQGTNYGYTF
TGTGCCAGCAGCTTAGGACAGGGAACCAACTATGGCTACACCTTC
>TRBJ1-2|-|TRBV18|-
CASSPGQGNDGYTF
TGTGCCAGCTCACCAGGGCAGGGGAATGACGGCTACACCTTC
>TRBJ1-2|-|TRBV19|-
CATGEDYYGYTF
TGTGCCACCGGGGAGGATTACTATGGCTACACCTTC
>TRBJ2-7|-|TRBV6-5|-
CASSRQKSSYEQYF
TGTGCCAGCAGTCGACAGAAAAGCTCCTACGAGCAGTACTTC
>TRBJ2-5|-|TRBV23-1|-
CASSHDSPGYF
TGCGCCAGCAGTCATGATTCCCCGGGGTACTTC
>TRBJ2-7|-|TRBV27|-
CASSLDGYEQYF
TGTGCCAGCAGTCTAGACGGTTACGAGCAGTACTTC
>TRBJ2-7|-|TRBV28|TRBD1
CAISGTGGYEQYF
TGTGCCATCTCCGGGACAGGGGGCTACGAGCAGTACTTC
>TRBJ2-2|-|TRBV14|-
CASSQELAWELFF
TGTGCCAGCAGCCAAGAATTAGCCTGGGAGCTGTTTTTT
>TRBJ2-4|-|TRBV30|TRBD1
CAWSVQGAKNIQYF
TGTGCCTGGAGTGTACAGGGGGCCAAAAACATTCAGTACTTC
>TRBJ1-2|-|TRBV5-1|-
CASSLGAQVSNGYTF
TGCGCCAGCAGCTTGGGGGCCCAGGTTTCCAATGGCTACACCTTC
>TRBJ2-7|-|TRBV5-4|TRBD2
CASSFTGGAHEQYF
TGTGCCAGCAGCTTTACCGGGGGGGCCCACGAGCAGTACTTC
>TRBJ2-7|-|TRBV7-9|-
CASSDLDRTYEQYF
TGTGCCAGCAGCGACCTGGACAGAACCTACGAGCAGTACTTC
>TRBJ2-1|-|TRBV2|TRBD2
CASSTSSGRAGEQFF
TGTGCCAGCAGCACCTCTAGCGGGAGGGCCGGTGAGCAGTTCTTC
>TRBJ1-3|-|TRBV6-6|-
CASSPGSLAPRNTIYF
TGTGCCAGCAGCCCGGGGAGTTTGGCCCCAAGAAACACCATATATTTT
>TRBJ1-1|-|TRBV6-1|TRBD1
CASSEDPGGTEAFF
TGTGCCAGCAGTGAAGATCCAGGGGGCACTGAAGCTTTCTTT
>TRBJ1-3|-|TRBV3-1/TRBV3-2|-
CASSRLGSGNTIYF
TGTGCCAGCAGCCGACTTGGCTCTGGAAACACCATATATTTT
>TRBJ1-1|-|TRBV5-1|-
CASSLASLVTEAFF
TGCGCCAGCAGCTTGGCCAGTCTCGTCACTGAAGCTTTCTTT
>TRBJ1-1|-|TRBV11-2|TRBD1
CASSLDGRGTEAFF
TGTGCCAGCAGCTTAGACGGCAGGGGGACTGAAGCTTTCTTT
>TRBJ1-6|-|TRBV5-4|-
CASSLGRERNSPLHF
TGTGCCAGCAGCTTGGGGAGGGAGAGAAATTCACCCCTCCACTTT
>TRBJ2-2|-|TRBV5-1|TRBD2
CASSLGTSGSTGELFF
TGCGCCAGCAGCTTGGGGACTAGCGGGAGCACCGGGGAGCTGTTTTTT
>TRBJ1-5|-|TRBV18|TRBD1
CASSRTGEHQPQHF
TGTGCCAGCTCACGGACAGGGGAACATCAGCCCCAGCATTTT
>TRBJ1-2|-|TRBV5-8|TRBD1
CASSDRDRSGYTF
TGTGCCAGCAGCGACCGGGACAGGAGCGGCTACACCTTC
>TRBJ1-2|-|TRBV19|-
CASSVVDGYTF
TGTGCCAGTAGTGTCGTTGATGGCTACACCTTC
>TRBJ1-5|few|TRBV10-3|-
CAISESGGSNQPQHF
TGTGCCATCAGTGAGTCAGGAGGTAGCAATCAGCCCCAGCATTTT
>TRBJ1-1|few|TRBV6-5|-
CASSYLENTEAFF
TGTGCCAGCAGTTACCTAGAGAACACTGAAGCTTTCTTT
>TRBJ1-2|-|TRBV12-3/TRBV12-4|-
CASSYQVDYGYTF
TGTGCCAGCAGTTACCAGGTCGACTATGGCTACACCTTC
>TRBJ2-1|-|TRBV6-2/TRBV6-3|-
CASSYPIVFFTRSNEQFF
TGTGCCAGCAGTTACCCTATAGTTTTCTTTACTAGGTCCAATGAGCAGTTCTTC
>TRBJ2-4|-|TRBV7-7|TRBD2
CASSLDPAGGPVNIQYF
TGTGCCAGCAGCTTAGACCCTGCGGGAGGGCCGGTAAACATTCAGTACTTC
>TRBJ2-4|-|TRBV5-1|-
CASSSTGYDKNIQYF
TGCGCCAGCAGCTCAACAGGGTACGACAAAAACATTCAGTACTTC
>TRBJ2-1|-|TRBV6-5|TRBD2
CASNRLAGMVGEQFF
TGTGCCAGCAACCGACTAGCGGGGATGGTCGGTGAGCAGTTCTTC
>TRBJ1-1|-|TRBV19|-
CASAMNTEAFF
TGTGCCAGCGCGATGAACACTGAAGCTTTCTTT
>TRBJ1-2|-|TRBV13|-
CASSRLPNSDRRRYGYTF
TGTGCCAGCAGCCGACTCCCCAATTCCGACAGGCGGAGATATGGCTACACCTTC
>TRBJ1-4|-|TRBV2|-
CASRSIATNEKLFF
TGTGCCAGCAGGAGTATTGCAACTAATGAAAAACTGTTTTTT
>TRBJ2-3|-|TRBV28|TRBD2
CASSPAGGGTDTQYF
TGTGCCAGCAGTCCAGCGGGAGGGGGCACAGATACGCAGTATTTT
>TRBJ1-3|-|TRBV5-4|-
CASSLGGSEWGTIYF
TGTGCCAGCAGCCTCGGAGGAAGCGAATGGGGCACCATATATTTT
>TRBJ1-5|-|TRBV6-1|-
CASSEWEDSNQPQHF
TGTGCCAGCAGTGAGTGGGAGGACAGCAATCAGCCCCAGCATTTT
>TRBJ2-1|-|TRBV2|TRBD2
CASAGTSGGVGEQFF
TGTGCCAGCGCCGGGACTAGCGGGGGCGTAGGGGAGCAGTTCTTC
>TRBJ1-5|few|TRBV18|TRBD1
CASARDSEFPDQPQHF
TGTGCCAGCGCCCGGGACAGCGAATTTCCCGATCAGCCCCAGCATTTT
>TRBJ2-5|-|TRBV5-1|-
CASSLGGSQETQYF
TGCGCCAGCAGCCTGGGGGGCAGCCAAGAGACCCAGTACTTC
>TRBJ1-2|-|TRBV9|-
CASSVSPGDYGYTF
TGTGCCAGCAGCGTAAGCCCGGGAGACTATGGCTACACCTTC
>TRBJ2-7|once|TRBV10-3|TRBD2
CAISELREGREQYF
TGTGCCATCAGTGAGTTGAGGGAGGGCCGCGAGCAGTACTTC
>TRBJ1-6|-|TRBV10-2|TRBD1
CASSTDRGNSPLHF
TGCGCCAGCAGTACGGACAGGGGGAATTCACCCCTCCACTTT
>TRBJ1-1|-|TRBV6-6|-
CASSYQGQNTEAFF
TGTGCCAGCAGTTACCAGGGACAGAACACTGAAGCTTTCTTT
>TRBJ2-1|-|TRBV7-3|TRBD2
CASSHSGVLNPEQFF
TGTGCCAGCAGCCACAGCGGGGTTCTTAATCCTGAGCAGTTCTTC
>TRBJ2-1|-|TRBV7-9|TRBD2
CASSSPGGPFNEQFF
TGTGCCAGCAGCAGCCCGGGGGGGCCTTTCAATGAGCAGTTCTTC
>TRBJ1-1|-|TRBV14|-
CASSQDRGGTEAFF
TGTGCCAGCAGCCAAGATAGGGGGGGCACTGAAGCTTTCTTT
>TRBJ2-5|-|TRBV29-1|-
CSKGDTQETQYF
TGCAGCAAGGGGGACACCCAAGAGACCCAGTACTTC